This TCR beta chain was sequenced during a study of T cells after yellow fever vaccination. TCRdb ran MiXCR on the 5' RACE reads and lists one entry per CDR3 protein. This sample has more than 450,000 distinct CDR3 sequences, with 21% found just once. Germline loops: CDR1 SGHRS, CDR2 YFSETQ. V gave up 2 bases and J gave up 5 bases; unmatched junction bases: 5. The CDR3 spans 14 residues. This clonotype has a single count. The sample consisted of PBMCs, taken 21 days after the first yellow fever vaccination. The sequence derives from a man aged 18 to 35 who received the YFV17D yellow fever vaccine. The chain combines TRBV5-1 with TRBJ2-3, with 7 bases matching TRBD1. The CDR3 region is CASSFDRVKDTQYF. CDR3 bases: TGCGCCAGCAGCTTTGACAGGGTGAAAGATACGCAGTATTTT.